Described below is a single T cell receptor (beta chain) sequence and its context. This sample was taken from a study of control samples from healthy donors and cancer patients. Clones were read by immunoSEQ multiplex PCR, and TCRdb kept only the in-frame ones, dropping some. The top ten hold approximately 5% of the sample, which has tens of thousands of clones, around nine tenths seen once. This CDR3 contains 15 residues. With 2 bases clipped from V and 6 bases from J, the junction kept 7 bases outside the gene matches. This TCR came from a man aged 60-69 years with colorectal cancer. The rearrangement links TRBV5-3 to TRBJ2-2, with 7 bases that match TRBD2. TRBV5-3 is an open reading frame whose function is uncertain. The sample taken for sequencing was PBMCs. The DNA for the CDR3 is TGTGCCAGAAGCTTAGGACTAGAGTCCGCCGGGGAGCTGTTTTTT. Its protein is CARSLGLESAGELFF.